This T cell receptor (beta chain) emerged from a study of vaccination and CD4 T cells after COVID-19. Study overall: Post-vaccination specimens were collected at a median of around 72 days following dose two (range 14 to 241). Notes on the study in general: Researchers looked at relatively few convalescent patients and had no early post-infection timepoints.

A word on this clonotype: What it recognizes is unknown.

Trimming took 4 bases from V and 5 from J, leaving 15 bases between them. Germline-derived CDR1 and CDR2 are SGDLS and YYNGEE. This CDR3 spans 15 amino acids. Treatment defined: approximately nine-day PBMC culture with coronavirus spike peptide pools or control peptides (ViraFEST assay). ViraFEST used peptide pools to expand antigen-specific T cells, then sequenced TCRs. Researchers reported culturing about 2.1 million PBMCs per well with about 9.4 IU/ml IL-2 and about 9.3 ug/ml peptide pools. Sequencing of DNA taken from cultured CD4+ T cells relied on the Oncomine TCR Beta short-read assay. MiXCR, applied by TCRdb to the PCR reads, yields one record per CDR3 protein. Of 13,000 to 15,000 distinct CDR3 sequences listed, 25% to 40% are singletons.

The sequence was collected from a human donor who had recovered from COVID-19. This chain connects TRBV9 to TRBJ1-4; TRBD1 might be the D (5 bases). Here the sequenced sample was CD4+ T cells from blood, cultured in vitro, taken after SARS-CoV-2 vaccination. The CDR3 spells CASSPLPGQNEKLFF. The DNA for the CDR3 is TGTGCCAGCAGCCCCCTCCCGGGGCAGAATGAAAAACTGTTTTTT.